Listed below are T cell receptor beta chains from one sample, sequenced in a study of CD8+ T cells in alopecia areata. TCRdb's table, derived via immunoSEQ multiplex PCR, lists solely in-frame clones and lacks some. Of 130,000 to 150,000 clones listed, roughly 82% are singletons. The sample here was CD8+ T cells sorted from blood, taken at week 4, from a patient treated with tofacitinib. The receptor source for this set is a human donor with alopecia areata. The CDR3 runs from the conserved cysteine through the conserved F or W. Fields, in order: V gene, clone size, D gene, J gene, CDR3 protein, CDR3 DNA. A D gene is named only where the DNA matches it firmly. Clone size is stated in some rows and not others, as once, few, many or a class when expanded.

TRBV2	.	.	TRBJ2-7	CASSEDGVYEQYF	TGTGCCAGCAGTGAGGACGGAGTCTACGAGCAGTACTTC
TRBV7-2	.	TRBD2	TRBJ2-3	CASSLEAGGTDTQYF	TGTGCCAGCAGCTTAGAAGCGGGGGGGACAGATACGCAGTATTTT
TRBV7-8	few	.	TRBJ2-1	CASSLPAGSHNEQFF	TGTGCCAGCAGCTTACCCGCGGGGTCCCACAATGAGCAGTTCTTC
TRBV7-2	.	TRBD1	TRBJ1-2	CASSPGQGAYGYTF	TGTGCCAGCAGCCCGGGACAGGGGGCGTATGGCTACACCTTC
TRBV4-1	.	TRBD1	TRBJ1-1	CASSLDRGNTEAFF	TGCGCCAGCAGCCTCGACAGGGGCAACACTGAAGCTTTCTTT
TRBV7-9	.	TRBD1	TRBJ2-7	CASSREGALSYEQYF	TGTGCCAGCAGCCGTGAGGGGGCGCTGAGCTACGAGCAGTACTTC
TRBV29-1	.	TRBD1	TRBJ2-5	CSVEDRGQGLETQYF	TGCAGCGTTGAAGATCGGGGACAGGGGCTGGAGACCCAGTACTTC
TRBV5-1	.	TRBD2	TRBJ2-3	CASSLVGGGAGDTQYF	TGCGCCAGCAGCTTGGTCGGCGGGGGGGCCGGAGATACGCAGTATTTT
TRBV29-1	.	.	TRBJ1-1	CSVPPTAGEAFF	TGCAGCGTTCCTCCTACTGCGGGGGAAGCTTTCTTT
TRBV7-9	.	.	TRBJ2-7	CASTMSQAADEQYF	TGTGCCAGCACCATGAGCCAGGCCGCCGACGAGCAGTACTTC
TRBV7-2	once	.	TRBJ1-2	CASSSGYGYTF	TGTGCCAGCAGCTCAGGCTATGGCTACACCTTC
TRBV2	.	TRBD1	TRBJ2-7	CASGQGAPSYEQYF	TGTGCCAGCGGACAGGGGGCCCCCTCCTACGAGCAGTACTTC
TRBV5-6	few	.	TRBJ2-2	CASIQGANTGELFF	TGTGCCAGCATCCAGGGAGCGAACACCGGGGAGCTGTTTTTT
TRBV7-9	.	.	TRBJ1-4	CASSSGVYDYNEKLFF	TGTGCCAGCAGCTCTGGGGTCTACGACTATAATGAAAAACTGTTTTTT
TRBV29-1	.	.	TRBJ1-3	CSVESRAGNTIYF	TGCAGCGTTGAAAGCAGGGCCGGAAACACCATATATTTT
TRBV7-8	.	.	TRBJ1-1	CASSPLQMNTEAFF	TGTGCCAGCAGCCCACTCCAGATGAACACTGAAGCTTTCTTT
TRBV7-6	.	.	TRBJ2-3	CASSLAGGDTQYF	TGTGCCAGCAGCTTAGCCGGGGGTGATACGCAGTATTTT
TRBV6-5	few	TRBD1	TRBJ2-3	CASSWRTGGLDTQYF	TGTGCCAGCAGTTGGAGGACAGGGGGCTTAGATACGCAGTATTTT
TRBV2	.	.	TRBJ1-1	CASSEDDAGKNTEAFF	TGTGCCAGCAGTGAAGATGATGCGGGGAAGAACACTGAAGCTTTCTTT
TRBV27	.	.	TRBJ2-3	CASSFYHTGVGTDTQYF	TGTGCCAGCAGTTTCTACCACACGGGGGTTGGCACAGATACGCAGTATTTT
TRBV6-5	.	.	TRBJ2-4	CASSSSPLRKNIQYF	TGTGCCAGCAGTTCATCCCCTCTTCGTAAAAACATTCAGTACTTC
TRBV6-6	.	.	TRBJ1-1	CASSYPIPLNTEAFF	TGTGCCAGCAGTTACCCTATACCCTTGAACACTGAAGCTTTCTTT
TRBV4-2	.	.	TRBJ1-4	CASSHLRGATNEKLFF	TGTGCCAGCAGCCATCTTAGGGGTGCAACTAATGAAAAACTGTTTTTT
TRBV29-1	.	TRBD1	TRBJ2-2	CSAQGAPGELFF	TGCAGCGCACAGGGGGCCCCCGGGGAGCTGTTTTTT
TRBV7-9	.	.	TRBJ2-3	CASSSGTTDTQYF	TGTGCCAGCAGCTCGGGGACCACAGATACGCAGTATTTT
TRBV6-5	.	.	TRBJ2-7	CASSYGPGSYEQYF	TGTGCCAGCAGTTACGGGCCAGGATCCTACGAGCAGTACTTC
TRBV29-1	.	.	TRBJ2-3	CSARPRAYTDTQYF	TGCAGCGCACGTCCCAGGGCCTACACAGATACGCAGTATTTT
TRBV4-3	.	.	TRBJ2-7	CASSQRGSSAYEQYF	TGCGCCAGCAGCCAAAGGGGGAGCTCAGCCTACGAGCAGTACTTC
TRBV7-2	few	TRBD1	TRBJ2-3	CASSFTGGFADTQYF	TGTGCCAGCAGCTTCACAGGGGGCTTCGCAGATACGCAGTATTTT
TRBV29-1	.	TRBD1	TRBJ2-1	CSVEGDRNEQFF	TGCAGCGTTGAAGGGGACAGGAATGAGCAGTTCTTC
TRBV2	.	.	TRBJ1-1	CASSENSMNTEAFF	TGTGCCAGCAGTGAGAACAGCATGAACACTGAAGCTTTCTTT
TRBV7-2	.	TRBD1	TRBJ2-7	CASSRPGQGGYEQYF	TGTGCCAGCAGCAGACCGGGACAGGGGGGCTACGAGCAGTACTTC
TRBV9	.	.	TRBJ2-7	CASSADSVLFWEQYF	TGTGCCAGCAGCGCCGACAGTGTATTGTTTTGGGAGCAGTACTTC
TRBV6-5	.	.	TRBJ2-5	CASKDDLMRETQYF	TGTGCCAGCAAAGACGACTTAATGCGAGAGACCCAGTACTTC
TRBV7-2	.	.	TRBJ2-2	CASSLALNTGELFF	TGTGCCAGCAGCTTAGCCTTGAACACCGGGGAGCTGTTTTTT
TRBV7-2	.	TRBD1	TRBJ2-7	CASSFGQGASYEQYF	TGTGCCAGCAGCTTTGGACAGGGGGCATCCTACGAGCAGTACTTC
TRBV7-9	.	.	TRBJ2-7	CASSPGTYEQYF	TGTGCCAGCAGCCCCGGGACCTACGAGCAGTACTTC
TRBV4-1	.	TRBD1	TRBJ2-5	CASSQGTGYPQETQYF	TGCGCCAGCAGCCAGGGGACAGGGTACCCGCAAGAGACCCAGTACTTC
TRBV4-1	few	.	TRBJ2-3	CASSQVADTDTQYF	TGCGCCAGCAGCCAAGTCGCGGACACAGATACGCAGTATTTT
TRBV19	.	TRBD2	TRBJ2-1	CASSIPTSGGQYNEQFF	TGTGCCAGTAGTATTCCGACTAGCGGGGGCCAGTACAATGAGCAGTTCTTC
TRBV11-2	few	.	TRBJ2-7	CASSPSFEQYF	TGTGCCAGCAGCCCTAGTTTCGAGCAGTACTTC
TRBV2	once	.	TRBJ1-2	CASSEALPTGVNYGYTF	TGTGCCAGCAGTGAAGCGCTTCCGACAGGAGTTAACTATGGCTACACCTTC
TRBV27	few	.	TRBJ2-7	CASSYSLEVPTYEQYF	TGTGCCAGCAGTTACTCGTTGGAGGTCCCGACCTACGAGCAGTACTTC
TRBV29-1	.	.	TRBJ1-2	CSVEDRRGNYGYTF	TGCAGCGTTGAAGACCGCAGGGGAAACTATGGCTACACCTTC
TRBV4-1	.	TRBD2	TRBJ2-3	CASSQRTSGYTDTQYF	TGCGCCAGCAGCCAACGGACTAGCGGCTACACAGATACGCAGTATTTT